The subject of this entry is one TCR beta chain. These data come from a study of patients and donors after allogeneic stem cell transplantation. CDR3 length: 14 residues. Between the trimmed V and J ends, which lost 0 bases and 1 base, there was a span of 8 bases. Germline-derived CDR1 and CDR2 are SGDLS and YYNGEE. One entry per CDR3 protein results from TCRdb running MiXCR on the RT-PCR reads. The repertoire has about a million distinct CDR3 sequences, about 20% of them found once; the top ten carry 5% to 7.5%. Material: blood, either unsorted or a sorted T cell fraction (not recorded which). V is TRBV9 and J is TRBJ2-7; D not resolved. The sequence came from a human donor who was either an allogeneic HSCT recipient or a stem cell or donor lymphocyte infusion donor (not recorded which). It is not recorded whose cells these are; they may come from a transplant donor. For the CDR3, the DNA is TGTGCCAGCAGCGTAGCTGGCAGATCCTACGAGCAGTACTTC. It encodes CASSVAGRSYEQYF.